This TCR beta chain was identified in a study of OX40 agonist ivuxolimab in advanced cancers. Notes on the research overall: Ivuxolimab, which targeted the costimulatory receptor OX40 (CD134), was an agonistic, fully human IgG2 monoclonal antibody. Patients were allowed to have had prior anti-PD-1, anti-PD-L1 or anti-CTLA-4 therapy, and approximately 40% of the dose-escalation patients had previously received checkpoint inhibitors. Peripheral TCRbeta sequencing aimed to test whether ivuxolimab altered TCR sequence diversity and caused clonal T-cell expansion. Of the approximately 54 patients in dose escalation, about 20 had hepatocellular carcinoma, about 15 had melanoma, 9 had renal cell carcinoma and 9 had head and neck cancer. In the dose-escalation cohort, about four fifths of patients were male, and the mean age was 60 years with a range of roughly 23 to 79. Intravenous ivuxolimab was administered to patients every 2 weeks at six dose levels: 0.01, 0.1, 0.3, 1.5, 3 and 10 mg/kg. The paper covers the monotherapy dose-escalation part of the phase I ivuxolimab trial, which included N ≈ 50 patients. Partial responses occurred in three dose-escalation patients, of whom one had hepatocellular carcinoma and two had cutaneous melanoma.

Per the germline V gene, ENHRY is the CDR1 and SYGVKD is the CDR2. Trimming accounts for 8 bases at V and 0 bases at J, while the number of junction bases matched to no gene is 8. Taken from cysteine to phenylalanine, the CDR3 has 15 residues. Just the 45-base CDR3 DNA is kept, in frame starting at base 1. Patients with autoimmune disease history or receiving systemic immunosuppression were excluded from the trial. Peripheral blood for TCR sequencing was collected from all dose cohorts at baseline, on cycle 4 day 1, and on cycle 7 day 1. The samples were taken from a phase I, first-in-human, multicenter, open-label dose-escalation trial of ivuxolimab. Adults with locally advanced or metastatic melanoma, renal cell, hepatocellular, or head and neck squamous cell carcinoma were enrolled in the trial. CD4+ and CD8+ T cells were sorted separately from peripheral blood before TCR sequencing. For sequencing of the TCRbeta CDR3 region, genomic DNA was extracted from the sorted cells. TCRbeta CDR3 regions were sequenced using the immunoSEQ Assay. TCRdb obtained this table from immuneACCESS and retained in-frame rearrangements with V and J assigned. These tables miss some clones; where compared with another copy, unresolved V genes account for less than half of the shortfall, and the remainder is unexplained. This sample is represented by tens of thousands of clones; roughly 92% of them were singletons. The biggest ten clones account for roughly 12% of the sample.

As regards this clone: Its antigen is currently not known. No clone much larger than this one lies a single base away; base qualities are absent.

Study-level results and caveats: Low levels of normalized T-cell clonal expansion were also shown by some nonresponding patients. On average, CD8+ T cells showed more expanded clones than CD4+ T cells after ivuxolimab. The antigen specificity of the clonally expanded peripheral T cells was not determined. In the 0.1-3.0 mg/kg groups, partial responders had among the lowest normalized peripheral clonal expansion, particularly in CD8+ T cells. At doses of 0.1 to 3.0 mg/kg, clonal expansion of both CD4+ and CD8+ blood T cells was observed from baseline to week 6.

Sample: CD4+ or CD8+ T cells sorted from blood, taken in a trial of the OX40 agonist ivuxolimab. The V and J genes are TRBV10-3 and TRBJ2-5, with 8 central nucleotides matching TRBD1. The origin of this receptor is an adult with an advanced solid tumor such as melanoma, head and neck, liver or kidney cancer. The DNA sequence is as follows: TGTGCCATCGGGGGACCGACAGGGGACCAAGAGACCCAGTACTTC. Its translation is CAIGGPTGDQETQYF.